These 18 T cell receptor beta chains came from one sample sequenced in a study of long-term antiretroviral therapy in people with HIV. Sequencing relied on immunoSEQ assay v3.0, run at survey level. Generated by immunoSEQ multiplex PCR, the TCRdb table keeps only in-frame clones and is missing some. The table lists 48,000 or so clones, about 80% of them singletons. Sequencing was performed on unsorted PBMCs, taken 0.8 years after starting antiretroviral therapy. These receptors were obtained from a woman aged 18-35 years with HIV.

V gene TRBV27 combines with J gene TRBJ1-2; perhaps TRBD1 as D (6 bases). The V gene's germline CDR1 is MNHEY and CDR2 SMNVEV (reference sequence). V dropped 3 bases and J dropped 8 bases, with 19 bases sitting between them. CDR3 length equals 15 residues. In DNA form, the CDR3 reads TGTGCCAGCAGTTTCACGGGCAGGGGATTGAAAGGCTACACCTTC. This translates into CASSFTGRGLKGYTF.

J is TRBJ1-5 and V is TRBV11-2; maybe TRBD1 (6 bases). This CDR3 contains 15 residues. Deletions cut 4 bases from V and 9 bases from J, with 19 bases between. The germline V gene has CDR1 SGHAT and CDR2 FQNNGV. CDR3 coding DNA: TGTGCCAGCAGCTCAAGTGGGGGCCTTGGCTCGCCCCAGCATTTT. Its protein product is CASSSSGGLGSPQHF. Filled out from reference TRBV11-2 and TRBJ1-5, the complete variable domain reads EAGVAQSPRYKIIEKRQSVAFWCNPISGHATLYWYQQILGQGPKLLIQFQNNGVVDDSQLPKDRFSAERLKGVDSTLKIQPAKLEDSAVYLCASSSSGGLGSPQHFGDGTRLSIL.

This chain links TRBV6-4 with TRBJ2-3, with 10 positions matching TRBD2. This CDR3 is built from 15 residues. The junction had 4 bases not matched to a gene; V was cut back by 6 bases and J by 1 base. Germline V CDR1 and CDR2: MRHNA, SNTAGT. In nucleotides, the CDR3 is TGTGCCAGCAGCGCCGGGACTAGCGGCACAGATACGCAGTATTTT. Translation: CASSAGTSGTDTQYF.

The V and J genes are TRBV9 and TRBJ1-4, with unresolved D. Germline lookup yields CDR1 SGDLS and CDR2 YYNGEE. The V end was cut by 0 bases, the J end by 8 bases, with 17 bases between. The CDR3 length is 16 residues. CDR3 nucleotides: TGTGCCAGCAGCGTAGCCCCGCAAACCTCGGGGGAAAAACTGTTTTTT. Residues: CASSVAPQTSGEKLFF.

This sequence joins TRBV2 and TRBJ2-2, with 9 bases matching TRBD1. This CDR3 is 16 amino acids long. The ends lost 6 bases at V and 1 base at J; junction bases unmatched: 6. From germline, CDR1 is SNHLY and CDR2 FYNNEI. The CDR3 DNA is TGTGCCAGCAGAACCCCGGGACAGGGGAACACCGGGGAGCTGTTTTTT. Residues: CASRTPGQGNTGELFF.

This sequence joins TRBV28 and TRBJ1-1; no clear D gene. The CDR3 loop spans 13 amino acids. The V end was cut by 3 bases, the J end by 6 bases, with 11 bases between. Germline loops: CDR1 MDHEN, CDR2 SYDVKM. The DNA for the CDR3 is TGTGCCAGCAGTTTTGTACGGTCCTCTGAAGCTTTCTTT. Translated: CASSFVRSSEAFF.

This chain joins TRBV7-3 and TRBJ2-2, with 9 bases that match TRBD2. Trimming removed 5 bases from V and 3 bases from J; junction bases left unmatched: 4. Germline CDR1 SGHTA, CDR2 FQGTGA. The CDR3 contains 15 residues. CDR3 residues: CASSNSGSHTGELFF. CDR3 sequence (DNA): TGTGCCAGCAGCAATAGCGGGAGCCACACCGGGGAGCTGTTTTTT.

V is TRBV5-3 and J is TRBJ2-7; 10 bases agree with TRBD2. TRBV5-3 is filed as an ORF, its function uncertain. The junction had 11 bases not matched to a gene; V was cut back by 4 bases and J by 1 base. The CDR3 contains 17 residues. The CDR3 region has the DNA TGTGCCAGAAGCCTGAGCTCTAGCGGGAGATCGTCCTACGAGCAGTACTTC. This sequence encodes CARSLSSSGRSSYEQYF.

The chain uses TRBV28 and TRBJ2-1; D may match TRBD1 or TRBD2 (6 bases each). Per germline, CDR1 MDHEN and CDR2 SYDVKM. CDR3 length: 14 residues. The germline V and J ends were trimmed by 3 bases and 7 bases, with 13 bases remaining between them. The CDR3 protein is CASSLGGAKNEQFF. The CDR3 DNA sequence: TGTGCCAGCAGTTTGGGGGGCGCAAAGAATGAGCAGTTCTTC.

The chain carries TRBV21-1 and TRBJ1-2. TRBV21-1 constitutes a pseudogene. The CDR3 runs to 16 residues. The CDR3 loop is CASSSAEGGGDYGYTF. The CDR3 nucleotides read TGTGCCAGCAGCAGCGCAGAGGGAGGGGGCGACTATGGCTACACCTTC.

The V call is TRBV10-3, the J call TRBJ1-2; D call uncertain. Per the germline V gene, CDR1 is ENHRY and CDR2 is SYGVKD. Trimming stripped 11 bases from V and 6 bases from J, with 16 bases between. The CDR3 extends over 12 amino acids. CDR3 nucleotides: TGTGCCTCGAAAGCCCCTACCCATGGCTACACCTTC. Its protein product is CASKAPTHGYTF.

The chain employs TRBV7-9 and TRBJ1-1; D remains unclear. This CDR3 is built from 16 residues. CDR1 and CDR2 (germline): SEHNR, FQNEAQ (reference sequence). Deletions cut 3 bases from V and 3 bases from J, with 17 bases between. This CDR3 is CASSLKRVGSDTEAFF. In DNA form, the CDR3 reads TGTGCCAGCAGCTTGAAGAGGGTAGGAAGTGACACTGAAGCTTTCTTT.

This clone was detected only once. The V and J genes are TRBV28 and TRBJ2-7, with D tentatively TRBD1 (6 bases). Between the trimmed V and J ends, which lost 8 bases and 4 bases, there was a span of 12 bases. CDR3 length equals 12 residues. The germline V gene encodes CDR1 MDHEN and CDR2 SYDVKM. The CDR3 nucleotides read TGTGCCAGCCGGGCAGGGGAATACGAGCAGTACTTC. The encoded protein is CASRAGEYEQYF.

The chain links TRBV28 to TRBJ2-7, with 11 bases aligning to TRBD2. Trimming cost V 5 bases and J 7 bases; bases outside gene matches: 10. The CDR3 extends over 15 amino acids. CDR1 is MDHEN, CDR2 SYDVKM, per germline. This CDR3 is CASSPGLAGLWEQYF. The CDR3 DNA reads TGTGCCAGCAGTCCAGGACTAGCGGGTTTGTGGGAGCAGTACTTC.

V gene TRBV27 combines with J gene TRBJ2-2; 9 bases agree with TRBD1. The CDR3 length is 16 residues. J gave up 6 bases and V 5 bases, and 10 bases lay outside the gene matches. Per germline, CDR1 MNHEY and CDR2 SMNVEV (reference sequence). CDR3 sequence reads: CASSRRTGELPGELFF. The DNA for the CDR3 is TGTGCCAGCAGTCGACGGACAGGGGAGTTGCCCGGGGAGCTGTTTTTT.

The chain's CDR3 is CASRGAISIPYNEQFF. CDR3 nucleotide sequence: TGCGCCAGCAGGGGGGCGATAAGTATCCCCTACAATGAGCAGTTCTTC. The V gene is TRBV5-1, the J gene TRBJ2-1; a possible D gene is TRBD1 (6 bases). The CDR3 has 16 residues. The V end lost 5 bases, the J end lost 2 bases, and 17 bases lay between the germline ends. Per germline, CDR1 SGHRS and CDR2 YFSETQ.

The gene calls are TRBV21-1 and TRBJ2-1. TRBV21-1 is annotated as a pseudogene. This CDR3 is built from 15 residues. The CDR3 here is CASSKDRPSYNEQFF. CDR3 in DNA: TGTGCCAGCAGCAAAGATCGGCCCTCCTACAATGAGCAGTTCTTC.

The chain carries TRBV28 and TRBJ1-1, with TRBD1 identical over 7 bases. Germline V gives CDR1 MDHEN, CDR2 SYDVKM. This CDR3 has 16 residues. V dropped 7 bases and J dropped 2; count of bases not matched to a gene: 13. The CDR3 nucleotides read TGTGCCAGCACCTTCCGGACCGGGACAGACAACACTGAAGCTTTCTTT. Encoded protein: CASTFRTGTDNTEAFF.